The 18 T cell receptor beta chains in this list originate from one sample, sequenced in a study of T cell responses to AZD1222 COVID-19 vaccine. Produced via immunoSEQ multiplex PCR; TCRdb's table is partial and in-frame only. The sample holds about 85,000 clones, 90% seen once. The sample was peripheral blood, taken on day 0 of AZD1222 vaccination. The origin of the receptors is an adult in good health.

This clone was found once. This chain links TRBV5-6 with TRBJ2-7; the D is unclear. Germline CDR1 and CDR2: SGHDT and YYEEEE. V was trimmed by 2 bases and J by 7 bases, leaving 16 bases between them. The CDR3 runs to 14 residues. CDR3 amino acids: CASSFMTGLGEQYF. CDR3 nucleotides: TGTGCCAGCAGCTTTATGACTGGGTTGGGGGAGCAGTACTTC.

The chain joins TRBV27 to TRBJ2-1; possibly TRBD2 for D (5 bases). Germline V gene data show CDR1 as MNHEY and CDR2 as SMNVEV (reference sequence). V lost 8 bases to trimming and J lost 10 bases, with 18 bases between them. The CDR3 has 13 amino acids. Here the CDR3 DNA reads TGTGCCAGCTCAGCGGAAATCCCCCCCGAGCAGTTCTTC. Encoded protein: CASSAEIPPEQFF.

The chain employs TRBV2 and TRBJ1-1, with a weak D call TRBD1 (5 bases). The CDR3 contains 15 residues. Between the trimmed V and J ends, which lost 2 bases and 2 bases, there was a span of 12 bases. Per the germline V gene, CDR1 is SNHLY and CDR2 is FYNNEI. The chain's CDR3 is CASSESDRLNTEAFF. The CDR3 DNA follows: TGTGCCAGCAGTGAATCCGACAGACTAAACACTGAAGCTTTCTTT.

The V call is TRBV27, the J call TRBJ2-7; 9 bases align to TRBD2. Germline assignment: CDR1 MNHEY and CDR2 SMNVEV (reference sequence). Losses at the gene ends were 2 bases for V and 6 bases for J; bases not matched to a gene: 5. The CDR3 length is 14 residues. CDR3 DNA sequence: TGTGCCAGCAGTTTAATGGGACTAGCACGCGAGCAGTACTTC. Translated: CASSLMGLAREQYF.

The rearrangement uses TRBV9 and TRBJ2-1; either TRBD1 or TRBD2 may supply D (5 bases each). Trimming cost V 6 bases and J 3 bases, with 10 bases left between them. From germline, CDR1 is SGDLS and CDR2 YYNGEE. This CDR3 spans 13 amino acids. The CDR3 reads CASTGTDYNEQFF. CDR3 in DNA: TGTGCCAGCACCGGGACGGACTACAATGAGCAGTTCTTC.

The chain uses TRBV27 and TRBJ2-3; D is ambiguous. V lost 4 bases and J lost 6, with 11 bases in between. Germline lookup yields CDR1 MNHEY and CDR2 SMNVEV (reference sequence). The CDR3 covers 13 residues. The CDR3 DNA reads TGTGCCAGCAGTTCCGGGTTGTCGGATACGCAGTATTTT. Translation: CASSSGLSDTQYF.

The chain recombines TRBV27 with TRBJ2-2; 7 bases are shared with TRBD1. Germline lookup yields CDR1 MNHEY and CDR2 SMNVEV (reference sequence). The trim removed 6 bases at V and 7 bases at J, leaving 5 bases unmatched. The CDR3 spans 13 residues. CDR3 region: CASSHDRVGELFF. CDR3 sequence (DNA): TGTGCCAGCAGCCATGACAGGGTCGGGGAGCTGTTTTTT.

The rearrangement links TRBV7-3 to TRBJ2-2, with D perhaps TRBD2 (5 bases). Trimming took off 5 bases at V and 0 bases at J, with 10 bases between the two ends. The CDR3 spans 15 residues. Per the germline V gene, CDR1 is SGHTA and CDR2 is FQGTGA. CDR3 sequence reads: CASSPDGTNTGELFF. The DNA for the CDR3 is TGTGCCAGCAGCCCGGACGGGACGAACACCGGGGAGCTGTTTTTT.

The gene calls are TRBV7-9 and TRBJ2-7; D possibly corresponds to TRBD2 (7 bases). Between the trimmed V and J ends, which lost 5 bases and 6 bases, there was a span of 23 bases. The CDR3 totals 16 residues. CDR1 and CDR2 (germline): SEHNR, FQNEAQ (reference sequence). CDR3 DNA sequence: TGTGCCAGCAGCCCGAGGGGGGGCCCTGAAGTTCTCGAGCAGTACTTC. Protein product: CASSPRGGPEVLEQYF.

The chain has TRBV5-1 and TRBJ1-1; no reliable D call. This CDR3 spans 12 amino acids. Germline loops: CDR1 SGHRS, CDR2 YFSETQ. Trimming pared 2 bases from V and 7 bases from J, leaving 9 bases between. CDR3 DNA: TGCGCCAGCAGCTTACCAGATTATGAAGCTTTCTTT. It is translated as CASSLPDYEAFF.

The V gene is TRBV28, the J gene TRBJ1-6; 8 bases map to TRBD1. V was pared by 6 bases and J by 8 bases, with 9 bases of the junction left unmatched. The CDR3 runs to 15 residues. Germline V gene data show CDR1 as MDHEN and CDR2 as SYDVKM. The CDR3, as DNA: TGTGCCAGCAGCTCCTGGACAGGGAGTGATTCACCCCTCCACTTT. It codes for CASSSWTGSDSPLHF.

This clone has more than one count but fewer than ten. J is TRBJ1-4 and V is TRBV7-9; D remains ambiguous. Trimming took 2 bases from V and 8 from J, leaving 6 bases between them. Germline V lookup: CDR1 SEHNR, CDR2 FQNEAQ (reference sequence). The CDR3 sequence is 12 residues long. DNA of the CDR3: TGTGCCAGCAGCTTAACGGGGGAAAAACTGTTTTTT. Protein sequence: CASSLTGEKLFF.

The gene calls are TRBV28 and TRBJ2-7; no definite D call. The CDR3 is made up of 12 amino acids. The germline V gene encodes CDR1 MDHEN and CDR2 SYDVKM. V was shortened by 5 bases and J by 4 bases, with 9 bases between the two germline ends. CDR3 amino acids: CASSPAVYEQYF. The CDR3, as DNA: TGTGCCAGCAGTCCAGCTGTGTACGAGCAGTACTTC.

V is TRBV7-9 and J is TRBJ1-6; 10 nucleotides agree with TRBD1. Germline trimming cut 1 base from V and 14 bases from J; bases unmatched to any gene: 8. Germline-derived CDR1 and CDR2 are SEHNR and FQNEAQ (reference sequence). The CDR3 length is 15 residues. CDR3 in amino acids: CASSLEGGQGSSLHF. CDR3 DNA sequence: TGTGCCAGCAGCTTAGAGGGGGGACAGGGGTCTTCCCTCCACTTT.

The chain carries TRBV30 and TRBJ1-6, with D tentatively TRBD1 (5 bases). The CDR3 runs to 13 residues. Looked up from germline, CDR1 is GTSNPN and CDR2 is SVGIG (reference sequence). The V and J ends lost 0 bases and 9 bases respectively, with 9 bases between them. The CDR3 sequence: CAWSVGTGSPLHF. The CDR3 bases are TGTGCCTGGAGTGTAGGGACGGGTTCACCCCTCCACTTT.

This clone appeared a single time. The chain recombines TRBV29-1 with TRBJ2-1; maybe TRBD1 (6 bases). The CDR3 length is 11 residues. The ends were cut back, 6 bases at V and 10 bases at J, with 13 bases in the middle. Per germline, CDR1 SQVTM and CDR2 ANQGSEA. The CDR3 coding sequence is TGCAGCGTCCTCGATGACAGGGAGCAGTTCTTC. Protein: CSVLDDREQFF.

This clone was found a few times. The rearrangement links TRBV5-8 to TRBJ1-6; TRBD1 is a possible D gene (5 bases). Germline V lookup: CDR1 SGHTS, CDR2 YDEGEE. V was shortened by 5 bases and J by 8 bases, with 14 bases between the two germline ends. This CDR3 has 14 residues. CDR3 nucleotide sequence: TGTGCCAGCAGGCAGGGACGTGGGGATTCACCCCTCCACTTT. Encoded protein: CASRQGRGDSPLHF.

This sequence joins TRBV4-1 and TRBJ1-5, with 7 bases that match TRBD1. CDR3 length: 14 amino acids. V gave up 1 base and J gave up 7 bases; unmatched junction bases: 4. Germline CDR1 and CDR2: MGHRA and YSYEKL. CDR3 protein: CASSQATGSQPQHF. The CDR3 DNA reads TGCGCCAGCAGCCAAGCGACAGGGTCCCAGCCCCAGCATTTT.